Listed here are 31 T cell receptor beta chains from one sample, sequenced in a study of Graves' ophthalmopathy and Graves' hyperthyroidism. RNA transcripts were the template, and TCR beta CDR3 regions were amplified from them. HTBI-primed first-round RT-PCR preceded second-round multiplex PCR. TCRdb reprocessed the multiplex PCR reads with MiXCR, giving one entry per CDR3 protein. The sample has about 180,000 distinct CDR3 sequences, 30% to 45% seen once; the top ten hold approximately 6.3%. Input material: peripheral blood. The receptors were sampled from a woman aged 40 to 50 with Graves' ophthalmopathy.

This chain joins TRBV29-1 and TRBJ2-5; D possibly corresponds to TRBD1 (5 bases). The J call may not be correct, given that the DNA end is closer to TRBJ2-7. This CDR3 has 14 amino acids. Germline CDR1 and CDR2: SQVTM and ANQGSEA. CDR3 amino acids: CSVYTGTSSYEQYF. The CDR3 DNA reads as TGCAGCGTTTACACAGGAACCTCCTCCTACGAGCAGTACTTC.

This clonotype was counted at least ten times. The J gene is TRBJ1-5, the V gene TRBV15, with D possibly TRBD1 on 5 matching bases. This CDR3 contains 13 residues. The V and J ends lost 0 bases and 8 bases respectively, with 8 bases between them. Per germline, CDR1 LNHNV and CDR2 YYDKDF (reference sequence). CDR3 nucleotide sequence: TGTGCCACCAGCAGAGATCAGGGAGAGCCCCAGCATTTT. This sequence encodes CATSRDQGEPQHF.

This clonotype was seen ten or more times. J is TRBJ1-2 and V is TRBV30, with 12 bases that match TRBD1. The trim removed 3 bases at V and 2 bases at J, leaving 4 bases unmatched. In germline, CDR1 is GTSNPN, CDR2 SVGIG (reference sequence). The CDR3 loop spans 15 amino acids. CDR3 sequence reads: CAWSRDRGPNYGYTF. The DNA of the CDR3 is TGTGCCTGGAGCCGGGACAGGGGGCCCAACTATGGCTACACCTTC.

The CDR3 loop is CATTGQGGTEAFF. Here the CDR3 DNA reads TGTGCCACCACAGGACAGGGAGGCACTGAAGCTTTCTTT. This chain joins TRBV15 and TRBJ1-1; 8 nucleotides match TRBD1. The CDR3 totals 13 residues. In germline, CDR1 is LNHNV, CDR2 YYDKDF (reference sequence). V was clipped by 7 bases and J by 4 bases; unmatched bases: 5.

This clonotype was detected ten times or more. The chain recombines TRBV7-2 with TRBJ2-3, with TRBD1 as a possible D gene (6 bases). V lost 3 bases and J lost 3, with 10 bases in between. The CDR3 extends over 14 amino acids. Germline lookup yields CDR1 SGHTA and CDR2 FQGNSA. The CDR3 is CASSFIQGTDTQYF. In DNA, the CDR3 is TGTGCCAGCAGCTTTATACAGGGAACAGATACGCAGTATTTT.

This clonotype was seen a few times. The rearrangement links TRBV6-5 to TRBJ1-6; D not certain. V gave up 0 bases and J gave up 9 bases, with 9 bases separating them. This CDR3 comprises 14 residues. Germline CDR1 is MNHEY and CDR2 is SVGAGI. The CDR3 region has the DNA TGTGCCAGCAGTTACTCAGGGCGTCTTTCACCCCTCCACTTT. It codes for CASSYSGRLSPLHF.

The V gene is TRBV5-1, the J gene TRBJ1-1; no clear D. Germline V CDR1 and CDR2: SGHRS, YFSETQ. Trimming left V 1 base short and J 1 base short, with 8 bases between. CDR3 length: 14 amino acids. The CDR3 DNA reads TGCGCCAGCAGCTTGTCCTCAGCGAACACTGAAGCTTTCTTT. Protein: CASSLSSANTEAFF.

The CDR3 region is CASSLGRVPNYGYTF. In DNA, the CDR3 is TGTGCCAGCAGCTTAGGAAGGGTCCCTAACTATGGCTACACCTTC. The V call is TRBV7-2, the J call TRBJ1-2, with D unresolved. The CDR3 is made up of 15 amino acids. The V end was cut by 1 base, the J end by 0 bases, with 9 bases between. Germline V gene sequence: CDR1 SGHTA, CDR2 FQGNSA. Full variable domain (missing parts from reference TRBV7-2 and TRBJ1-2): GAGVSQSPSNKVTEKGKDVELRCDPISGHTALYWYRQSLGQGLEFLIYFQGNSAPDKSGLPSDRFSAERTGGSVSTLTIQRTQQEDSAVYLCASSLGRVPNYGYTFGSGTRLTVV.

This clonotype was recorded once. The gene calls are TRBV12-3 or TRBV12-4 and TRBJ2-2; D ambiguous. CDR3 length: 12 residues. Trimming pared 4 bases from V and 7 bases from J, leaving 7 bases between. CDR3 region: CASSSVVGELFF. The DNA of the CDR3 is TGTGCCAGCAGTTCCGTGGTCGGGGAGCTGTTTTTT.

The sample holds one count of this clonotype. The rearrangement joins TRBV20-1 to TRBJ2-5; 14 nucleotides match TRBD2. V was pared by 5 bases and J by 1 base, with 3 bases of the junction left unmatched. The germline V gene encodes CDR1 DFQATT and CDR2 SNEGSKA (reference sequence). This CDR3 region has 15 residues. The CDR3: CSAEGLAGGQETQYF. Here the CDR3 DNA reads TGCAGTGCTGAAGGACTAGCGGGGGGCCAAGAGACCCAGTACTTC.

This clonotype was picked up many times. This rearrangement joins TRBV7-3 to TRBJ2-5; D is perhaps TRBD2 (7 bases). The V gene lost 2 bases and the J gene lost 5 bases, with 18 bases spanning the gap. The CDR3 totals 16 residues. CDR1 is SGHTA and CDR2 is FQGTGA in the germline V gene. Written as DNA, the CDR3 is TGTGCCAGCAGCTTACACGGGGGGCAGACCAGGGAGACCCAGTACTTC. Protein sequence: CASSLHGGQTRETQYF.

This clonotype has ten or more counts. The CDR3 here is CASSLYFSTEAFF. The CDR3 bases are TGTGCCAGCAGTTTATATTTTTCTACTGAAGCTTTCTTT. The rearrangement uses TRBV27 and TRBJ1-1; D remains unclear. Germline V CDR1 and CDR2: MNHEY, SMNVEV (reference sequence). V dropped 1 base and J dropped 5 bases, with 8 bases sitting between them. This CDR3 is 13 amino acids long.

This clonotype was recorded many times. CDR3 amino acids: CASSWTGRYEQYF. CDR3 DNA sequence: TGTGCCAGCAGTTGGACAGGGAGGTACGAGCAGTACTTC. The chain employs TRBV2 and TRBJ2-7, with 8 bases fitting TRBD1. V trimming: 5 bases; J trimming: 4 bases; junction bases outside the gene matches: 4. From germline, CDR1 is SNHLY and CDR2 FYNNEI. The CDR3 has 13 amino acids. The whole variable domain, remainder taken from reference TRBV2 and TRBJ2-7, is EPEVTQTPSHQVTQMGQEVILRCVPISNHLYFYWYRQILGQKVEFLVSFYNNEISEKSEIFDDQFSVERPDGSNFTLKIRSTKLEDSAMYFCASSWTGRYEQYFGPGTRLTVT.

In its sample, this clonotype was seen many times. The V gene is TRBV11-2, the J gene TRBJ1-1; 8 positions agree with TRBD1. The CDR3 covers 14 residues. Germline loops: CDR1 SGHAT, CDR2 FQNNGV. V gave up 5 bases and J gave up 4 bases; unmatched junction bases: 6. The CDR3 protein is CASSLRGQFTEAFF. Here the CDR3 DNA reads TGTGCCAGCAGCCTCAGGGGGCAGTTCACTGAAGCTTTCTTT.

The chain recombines TRBV6-5 with TRBJ2-7; no definite D call. V was shortened by 2 bases and J by 5 bases, with 13 bases between the two germline ends. The CDR3 loop spans 14 amino acids. Germline V gene sequence: CDR1 MNHEY, CDR2 SVGAGI. CDR3 sequence: CASSYVSSANEQYF. The DNA for the CDR3 is TGTGCCAGCAGTTACGTATCTTCGGCCAACGAGCAGTACTTC.

As concerns this clonotype: This clone may be a read error of a much larger clone one base away. The rearrangement joins TRBV28 to TRBJ1-4; D gene ambiguous. The CDR3 contains 16 residues. Germline-derived CDR1 and CDR2 are MDHEN and SYDVKM. V was cut by 5 bases and J by 5 bases, with 18 bases left in between. The CDR3, as DNA: TGTGCCAGCAGTGCCGGAGGGTGCACGTTCAATGAAAAACTGTTTTTT. Its translation is CASSAGGCTFNEKLFF. Variable domain in full (rest from reference TRBV28 and TRBJ1-4): DVKVTQSSRYLVKRTGEKVFLECVQDMDHENMFWYRQDPGLGLRLIYFSYDVKMKEKGDIPEGYSVSREKKERFSLILESASTNQTSMYLCASSAGGCTFNEKLFFGSGTQLSVL.

Ten or more counts support this clonotype. This rearrangement joins TRBV28 to TRBJ2-5, with TRBD1 matching over 7 bases. The germline V gene encodes CDR1 MDHEN and CDR2 SYDVKM. V was pared by 3 bases and J by 1 base, with 5 bases of the junction left unmatched. This CDR3 is 15 amino acids long. The CDR3 bases are TGTGCCAGCAGTTTCCTAGGGGGCCTCCAAGAGACCCAGTACTTC. This gives the protein CASSFLGGLQETQYF.

This clonotype has ten or more counts. V usage is TRBV6-2 or TRBV6-3 and J usage is TRBJ2-5; 10 nucleotides align to TRBD2. This CDR3 has 18 residues. From germline, CDR1 is MNHEY and CDR2 SVGEGT. After removal of 0 bases from V and 3 bases from J, the junction contained 10 bases not matched to a gene. CDR3 protein: CASSYSIYFLAGEETQYF. In DNA form, the CDR3 reads TGTGCCAGCAGTTACTCGATTTACTTTCTAGCGGGGGAAGAGACCCAGTACTTC.

This clonotype has at least ten counts. The J gene is TRBJ1-4, the V gene TRBV20-1; D possibly corresponds to TRBD1 (6 bases). Germline V lookup: CDR1 DFQATT, CDR2 SNEGSKA (reference sequence). V was trimmed by 1 base and J by 3 bases, leaving 6 bases between them. The CDR3 is made up of 13 amino acids. The CDR3 sequence is CSARGGPNEKLFF. As DNA, the CDR3 is TGCAGTGCTAGAGGGGGGCCTAATGAAAAACTGTTTTTT.

This clonotype has ten or more counts. The chain carries TRBV6-2 or TRBV6-3 and TRBJ1-1; D is undetermined. This CDR3 region has 11 residues. The V gene's germline CDR1 is MNHEY and CDR2 SVGEGT. CDR3 coding DNA: TGTGCAAGCGGGCCCGGCACTGAAGCTTTCTTT. It codes for CASGPGTEAFF.

This clonotype was found many times. The chain recombines TRBV6-1 with TRBJ2-5, with 12 bases matching TRBD1. J was trimmed by 5 bases and V by 7 bases; bases with no gene match: 11. CDR3 size: 16 residues. The germline V gene has CDR1 MNHNS and CDR2 SASEGT. Here the CDR3 reads CASTKGTGGFLETQYF. CDR3 sequence (DNA): TGTGCCAGCACCAAGGGGACAGGGGGCTTTTTGGAGACCCAGTACTTC.

This clonotype was picked up many times. The rearrangement links TRBV12-3 or TRBV12-4 to TRBJ2-3; TRBD1 matches at 7 bases. V shed 6 bases and J 0 bases; nucleotides not matched to a gene: 3. The CDR3 length is 14 residues. The CDR3 is CASSDRASTDTQYF. The CDR3 DNA sequence: TGTGCCAGCAGCGACAGGGCAAGCACAGATACGCAGTATTTT.

This clonotype was detected ten times or more. This chain joins TRBV12-3 or TRBV12-4 and TRBJ1-5; no definite D call. The V and J ends lost 2 bases and 7 bases respectively, with 9 bases between them. The CDR3 is 13 residues long. The CDR3 here is CASSLSEDQPQHF. In DNA form, the CDR3 reads TGTGCCAGCAGTTTATCAGAGGACCAGCCCCAGCATTTT.

This clonotype was seen repeatedly, ten times or more. This chain links TRBV11-2 with TRBJ2-5, with D unclear. The ends were cut back, 5 bases at V and 3 bases at J, with 22 bases in the middle. The CDR3 covers 17 residues. In germline, CDR1 is SGHAT, CDR2 FQNNGV. This chain's CDR3 is CASSKQPTLGNEETQYF. For the CDR3, the DNA is TGTGCCAGCAGCAAACAACCTACACTGGGTAATGAAGAGACCCAGTACTTC. Looking up the rest from reference TRBV11-2 and TRBJ2-5 gives the full variable domain: EAGVAQSPRYKIIEKRQSVAFWCNPISGHATLYWYQQILGQGPKLLIQFQNNGVVDDSQLPKDRFSAERLKGVDSTLKIQPAKLEDSAVYLCASSKQPTLGNEETQYFGPGTRLLVL.

This clonotype showed up many times. The CDR3 DNA sequence: TGCAGCGTTGAAGAAGAGACCCAGTACTTC. Translating gives CSVEEETQYF. The V gene is TRBV29-1, the J gene TRBJ2-5; D is ambiguous. Trimming left V 0 bases short and J 4 bases short, with 0 bases between. The CDR3 runs to 10 residues. CDR1 and CDR2 (germline): SQVTM, ANQGSEA.

This clonotype was found many times. The chain carries TRBV6-5 and TRBJ1-5, with D possibly TRBD1 on 6 matching bases. This CDR3 has 15 residues. Trimming shortened V by 5 bases and J by 4 bases, and 15 bases separated the two germline ends. Germline V lookup: CDR1 MNHEY, CDR2 SVGAGI. The CDR3, as DNA: TGTGCCAGCAGTCACTACGCAGGGGAGAATCAGCCCCAGCATTTT. Protein: CASSHYAGENQPQHF.

This clonotype was observed at least ten times. V gene TRBV30 combines with J gene TRBJ1-1; TRBD1 matches at 9 bases. V lost 2 bases, J lost 1 base, and 2 bases stayed unmatched. Germline-derived CDR1 and CDR2 are GTSNPN and SVGIG (reference sequence). The CDR3 runs to 14 residues. CDR3 sequence reads: CAWSRGQGNTEAFF. CDR3 nucleotide sequence: TGTGCCTGGAGTAGGGGACAGGGGAACACTGAAGCTTTCTTT.

This clonotype was seen only once. The chain carries TRBV12-3 or TRBV12-4 and TRBJ2-5; TRBD2 might be the D (6 bases). Trimming took 6 bases from V and 1 from J, leaving 12 bases between them. This CDR3 has 14 amino acids. The DNA for the CDR3 is TGTGCCAGCAGGCCGCGGGACTCCCAAGAGACCCAGTACTTC. Translating gives CASRPRDSQETQYF.

The chain uses TRBV28 and TRBJ2-7, with D perhaps matching TRBD2 (5 bases). Per the germline V gene, CDR1 is MDHEN and CDR2 is SYDVKM. With 5 bases removed from V and 2 bases from J, the gap between germline ends came to 13 bases. CDR3 length: 14 residues. DNA for the CDR3: TGTGCCAGCAGTACAGCGGCGGCTGCCTACGAGCAGTACTTC. It translates to CASSTAAAAYEQYF. The full variable domain, rest sourced from reference TRBV28 and TRBJ2-7, is DVKVTQSSRYLVKRTGEKVFLECVQDMDHENMFWYRQDPGLGLRLIYFSYDVKMKEKGDIPEGYSVSREKKERFSLILESASTNQTSMYLCASSTAAAAYEQYFGPGTRLTVT.

This clonotype appeared many times. The chain is built from TRBV19 and TRBJ1-2; 9 positions agree with TRBD1. In germline, CDR1 is LNHDA, CDR2 SQIVND (reference sequence). The CDR3 consists of 19 residues. Germline trimming cut 5 bases from V and 8 bases from J; bases unmatched to any gene: 24. The CDR3 DNA follows: TGTGCCAGTAGTTCCCCCGCCGCACAGGGGGCGCGCGGTGTATGGGGCTACACCTTC. Encoded protein: CASSSPAAQGARGVWGYTF.

This clonotype was observed at least ten times. V is TRBV12-3 or TRBV12-4 and J is TRBJ1-1; D unresolved. Trimming took off 5 bases at V and 4 bases at J, with 17 bases between the two ends. The CDR3 is 15 residues long. The CDR3 DNA reads TGTGCCAGCAGTGCCCTGGACCGTATGCCCACTGAAGCTTTCTTT. This sequence encodes CASSALDRMPTEAFF.